This T cell receptor beta chain appears in the sequencing data of a study of blood T cell repertoires in COVID-19. At the level of the study: The United States, Italy and Spain provided the acute and convalescent COVID-19 samples. PBMCs, B-cell-depleted T cells, or T cells provided the cDNA or gDNA that made up the material.

The authors' processing: By means of reference gene primer amplification, nucleated cell counts were estimated. Clones were sequenced by immunoSEQ multiplex PCR, and TCRdb holds only the in-frame ones, with some missing. Clone size and V and J calls were adopted from that table, with D and trimming inferred from the DNA. The sample records 120,000 or so clones, 82% being singletons. Trimming stripped 3 bases from V and 6 bases from J, with 9 bases between. Germline V gene data show CDR1 as DFQATT and CDR2 as SNEGSKA (reference sequence). The CDR3 spans 12 residues. The rearrangement uses TRBV20-1 and TRBJ1-5; perhaps TRBD1 as D (5 bases). The sequenced material came from peripheral blood. This sequence originates from a woman in her sixties or seventies with acute or convalescent COVID-19. CDR3 nucleotide sequence: TGCAGTGCTAGTCGAAGGGGTCAGCCCCAGCATTTT. Amino acids: CSASRRGQPQHF.